These T cell receptor beta chains were read from a single sample in a study of T cell responses to AZD1222 COVID-19 vaccine. TCRdb keeps only in-frame clones here, not all; method: immunoSEQ multiplex PCR. The sample records 140,000 to 150,000 clones, 90% to 95% being singletons. Sequencing used peripheral blood, obtained on day 0 of MenACWY control vaccination. The receptors stem from an adult in good health. CDR3s include the opening cysteine and the closing phenylalanine or tryptophan. The order of the fields is V gene, clone size, J gene, D gene, CDR3 DNA, CDR3 protein. A D gene is named only where the DNA matches it firmly. Rows may omit the clone size; those that give it use once, few, many or a size class.

TRBV11-2	.	TRBJ2-7	.	TGTGCCAGCATCCGGACGGGGAGTCCTTACGAGCAGTACTTC	CASIRTGSPYEQYF
TRBV18	.	TRBJ2-1	.	TGTGCCAGCTCACCACCGGCAGGCGAGCAGTTCTTC	CASSPPAGEQFF
TRBV2	.	TRBJ1-1	TRBD1	TGTGCCAGCAGAAGGGGCACCCCTTCAGGGGGAGCTTTCTTT	CASRRGTPSGGAFF
TRBV7-7	.	TRBJ2-7	TRBD1	TGTGCTAGCAGCTTAAGATCTCTGGACAGGGCCTCCTACGAGCAGTACTTC	CASSLRSLDRASYEQYF
TRBV7-2	few	TRBJ2-7	.	TGTGCCAGCAGCTTAGGGGTGGGAAGTGTCTACGAGCAGTACTTC	CASSLGVGSVYEQYF
TRBV7-8	.	TRBJ2-1	.	TGTGCCAGCAGCCACGAACTAGTTAATGAGCAGTTCTTC	CASSHELVNEQFF
TRBV6-6	.	TRBJ1-6	.	TGTGCCAGCAGTTATGAAGGGAAGGGTTATAATTCACCCCTCCACTTT	CASSYEGKGYNSPLHF
TRBV12-3/TRBV12-4	.	TRBJ1-5	.	TGTGCCAGCAGTCCGGGTGATCAGCCCCAGCATTTT	CASSPGDQPQHF
TRBV4-2	once	TRBJ2-7	.	TGTGCCAGCAGCCAAGGCCAGGGAGAGCAGTACTTC	CASSQGQGEQYF
TRBV19	.	TRBJ2-7	.	TGTGCCAGTAGTATAGGTAGAGGTAGCTCCTACGAGCAGTACTTC	CASSIGRGSSYEQYF
TRBV6-6	.	TRBJ2-7	TRBD1	TGTGCCAGCAGGCCGGGACAGAACTCCTACGAGCAGTACTTC	CASRPGQNSYEQYF
TRBV3-1/TRBV3-2	once	TRBJ1-1	TRBD1	TGTGCCAGCAGCCATCTGGGACAGTCTCGCACTGAAGCTTTCTTT	CASSHLGQSRTEAFF
TRBV4-2	once	TRBJ1-4	.	TGTGCCAGCAGCCATGCGACCGGGGCAACTAATGAAAAACTGTTTTTT	CASSHATGATNEKLFF
TRBV29-1	.	TRBJ1-1	TRBD1	TGCAGCGGTCACAGGGGAATGGGCACTGAAGCTTTCTTT	CSGHRGMGTEAFF
TRBV12-5	few	TRBJ2-6	TRBD2	TGTGCTAGTGGTTTGGCCCCGGGGGGACTAGCGGGGGCTTACTCTGGGGCCAACGTCCTGACTTTC	CASGLAPGGLAGAYSGANVLTF
TRBV21-1	once	TRBJ2-1	.	TGTGCCAGCAGCACCCTGGGGCGGGTTGAGCTCCTAGCGAAGTTCTTC	CASSTLGRVELLAKFF
TRBV18	.	TRBJ2-4	.	TGTGCCAGCTCACCTCCCTTAGTGGGCAAAAACATTCAGTACTTC	CASSPPLVGKNIQYF
TRBV27	.	TRBJ2-1	TRBD1	TGTGCCAGCAGAACCCGGGACAGACAGTTCTTC	CASRTRDRQFF
TRBV9	.	TRBJ1-2	TRBD1	TGTGCCAGCAGCGTTGGGCTCACAGGGGAGGTCGGCTACACCTTC	CASSVGLTGEVGYTF
TRBV5-1	.	TRBJ2-7	.	TGCGCCAGCAGCTCCGGGCCTTCCTACGAGCAGTACTTC	CASSSGPSYEQYF
TRBV7-8	once	TRBJ2-7	.	TGTGCCAGCAGCTTAGGGGTCGTACTTGCTGGCCACGAGCAGTACTTC	CASSLGVVLAGHEQYF
TRBV7-6	.	TRBJ1-2	TRBD1	TGTGCCAGCAGCTTACTCTCGACAGGGGTCTCGGGCTACACCTTC	CASSLLSTGVSGYTF
TRBV28	once	TRBJ1-6	.	TGTGCCAGCCGGGGGAATTCACCCCTCCACTTT	CASRGNSPLHF
TRBV2	.	TRBJ2-7	.	TGTGCCAGCGGACCTGACCACGGCGAGCAGTACTTC	CASGPDHGEQYF
TRBV10-2	.	TRBJ2-1	TRBD2	TGCGCCAGCTCCACGACTAGCGGGAGGTTAGGGTCCTACAATGAGCAGTTCTTC	CASSTTSGRLGSYNEQFF
TRBV27	.	TRBJ1-5	.	TGTGCCAGCAGTAAACTTCCGGACGCTAACTCACATCAGCCCCAGCATTTT	CASSKLPDANSHQPQHF
TRBV6-5	.	TRBJ1-1	TRBD1	TGTGCCAGCCTGGGACAGGTCGCTGTACCAGCTTTCTTT	CASLGQVAVPAFF
TRBV30	.	TRBJ1-3	.	TGTGCCTGGAGTACGGGACACTCTGGAAACACCATATATTTT	CAWSTGHSGNTIYF
TRBV28	.	TRBJ1-5	TRBD1	TGTGCCAGCAGTAAAGGACAGGGGGCGCGTCAGCCCCAGCATTTT	CASSKGQGARQPQHF
TRBV5-1	.	TRBJ2-3	TRBD1	TGCGCCAGCAGCTTGACAGGGGGAGGCACAGATACGCAGTATTTT	CASSLTGGGTDTQYF
TRBV23-1	.	TRBJ1-5	.	TGCGCCAGCAGTCAAAAGGAAGGGAGCAATCAGCCCCAGCATTTT	CASSQKEGSNQPQHF